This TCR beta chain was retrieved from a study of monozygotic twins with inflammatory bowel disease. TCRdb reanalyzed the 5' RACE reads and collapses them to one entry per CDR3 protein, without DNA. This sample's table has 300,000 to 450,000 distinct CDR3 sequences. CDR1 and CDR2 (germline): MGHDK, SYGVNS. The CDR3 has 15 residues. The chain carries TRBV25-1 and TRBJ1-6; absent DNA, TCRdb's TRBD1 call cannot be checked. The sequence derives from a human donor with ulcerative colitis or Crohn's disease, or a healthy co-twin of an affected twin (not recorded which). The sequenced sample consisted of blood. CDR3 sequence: CASSVPGTGNSPLHF. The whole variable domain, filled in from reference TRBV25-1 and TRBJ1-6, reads EADIYQTPRYLVIGTGKKITLECSQTMGHDKMYWYQQDPGMELHLIHYSYGVNSTEKGDLSSESTVSRIRTEHFPLTLESARPSHTSQYLCASSVPGTGNSPLHFGNGTRLTVT.